This TCR beta chain was identified during a study of blood T cell repertoires in COVID-19. The CDR3 totals 14 residues. Looked up from germline, CDR1 is LGHDT and CDR2 is YNNKEL (reference sequence). V dropped 2 bases and J dropped 5 bases, with 13 bases sitting between them. TCRdb's copy holds only in-frame clones and misses some; the assay was immunoSEQ multiplex PCR. Of over 350,000 clones listed, about 85% are singletons. The chain carries TRBV3-1 (or the pseudogene TRBV3-2) and TRBJ2-7; D possibly corresponds to TRBD1 (6 bases). The sample comprised PBMCs or T cells enriched from blood (not recorded which). The sequence came from a woman aged 18-35 years with acute COVID-19. The CDR3 loop reads CASSQPDSVDEQYF. DNA of the CDR3: TGTGCCAGCAGCCAACCGGACAGTGTTGACGAGCAGTACTTC.